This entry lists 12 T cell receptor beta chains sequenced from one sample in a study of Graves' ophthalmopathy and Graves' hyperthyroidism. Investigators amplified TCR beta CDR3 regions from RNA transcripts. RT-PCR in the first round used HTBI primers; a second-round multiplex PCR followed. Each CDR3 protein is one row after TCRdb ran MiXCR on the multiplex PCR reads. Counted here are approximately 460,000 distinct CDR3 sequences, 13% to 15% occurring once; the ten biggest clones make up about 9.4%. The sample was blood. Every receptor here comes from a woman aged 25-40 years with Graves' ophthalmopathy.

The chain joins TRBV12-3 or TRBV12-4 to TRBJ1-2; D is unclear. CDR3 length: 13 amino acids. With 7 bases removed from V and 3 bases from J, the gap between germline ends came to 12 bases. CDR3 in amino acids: CASKDRSHYGYTF. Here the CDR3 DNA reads TGTGCCAGCAAGGACCGAAGCCACTATGGCTACACCTTC.

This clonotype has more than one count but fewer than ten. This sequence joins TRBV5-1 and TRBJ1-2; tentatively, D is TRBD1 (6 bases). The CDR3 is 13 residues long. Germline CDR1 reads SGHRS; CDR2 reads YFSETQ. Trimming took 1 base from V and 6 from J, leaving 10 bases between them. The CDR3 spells CASSLNNRDGYTF. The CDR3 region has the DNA TGCGCCAGCAGCTTGAATAACAGGGATGGCTACACCTTC.

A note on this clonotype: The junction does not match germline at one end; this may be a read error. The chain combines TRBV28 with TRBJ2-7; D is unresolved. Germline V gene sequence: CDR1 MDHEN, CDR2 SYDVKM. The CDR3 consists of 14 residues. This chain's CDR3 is CASRDRVGTYDQYF. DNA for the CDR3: TGTGCCAGCAGAGACCGAGTAGGCACCTACGATCAGTACTTC.

The CDR3 is CASRRLLGWDGELFF. DNA of the CDR3: TGTGCCAGCAGACGATTGTTGGGGTGGGACGGGGAGCTGTTTTTT. This chain connects TRBV11-2 to TRBJ2-2; no clear D. The CDR3 has 15 amino acids. Trimming shortened V by 6 bases and J by 7 bases, and 18 bases separated the two germline ends. Germline lookup yields CDR1 SGHAT and CDR2 FQNNGV.

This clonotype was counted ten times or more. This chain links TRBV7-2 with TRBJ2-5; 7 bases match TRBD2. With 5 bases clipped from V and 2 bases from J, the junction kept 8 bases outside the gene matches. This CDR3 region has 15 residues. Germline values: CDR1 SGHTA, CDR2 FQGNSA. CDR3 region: CASSPSGGVQETQYF. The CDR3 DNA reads TGTGCCAGCAGCCCTTCTGGGGGGGTTCAAGAGACCCAGTACTTC.

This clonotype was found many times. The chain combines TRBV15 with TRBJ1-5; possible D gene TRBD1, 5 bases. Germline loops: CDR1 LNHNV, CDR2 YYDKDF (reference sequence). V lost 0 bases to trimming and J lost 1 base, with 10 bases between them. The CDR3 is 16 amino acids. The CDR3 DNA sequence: TGTGCCACCAGCAGAGATGGCAGGGTAAGCAATCAGCCCCAGCATTTT. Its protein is CATSRDGRVSNQPQHF. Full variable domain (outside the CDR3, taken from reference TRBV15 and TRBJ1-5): DAMVIQNPRYQVTQFGKPVTLSCSQTLNHNVMYWYQQKSSQAPKLLFHYYDKDFNNEADTPDNFQSRRPNTSFCFLDIRSPGLGDTAMYLCATSRDGRVSNQPQHFGDGTRLSIL.

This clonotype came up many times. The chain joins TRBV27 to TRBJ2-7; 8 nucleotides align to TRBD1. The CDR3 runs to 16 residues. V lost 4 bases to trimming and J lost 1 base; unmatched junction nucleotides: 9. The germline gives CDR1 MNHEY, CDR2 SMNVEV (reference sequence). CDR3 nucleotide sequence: TGTGCCAGCAGTTCCCCCCGAGGGGACAGGTCCTACGAGCAGTACTTC. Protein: CASSSPRGDRSYEQYF.

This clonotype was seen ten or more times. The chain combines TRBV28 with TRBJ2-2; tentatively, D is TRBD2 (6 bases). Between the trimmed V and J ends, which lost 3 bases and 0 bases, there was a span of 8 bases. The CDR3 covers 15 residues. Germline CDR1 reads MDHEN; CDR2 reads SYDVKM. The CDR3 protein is CASSLPGANTGELFF. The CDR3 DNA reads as TGTGCCAGCAGTTTGCCGGGGGCGAACACCGGGGAGCTGTTTTTT.

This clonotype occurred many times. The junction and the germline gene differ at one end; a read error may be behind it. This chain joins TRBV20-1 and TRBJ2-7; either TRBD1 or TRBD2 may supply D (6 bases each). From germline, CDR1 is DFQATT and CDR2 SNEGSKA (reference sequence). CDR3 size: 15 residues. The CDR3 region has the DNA TGCAGTGCAAGAGGTCGGGGGCCGATCGCCTACGAGCAGTACTTC. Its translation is CSARGRGPIAYEQYF.

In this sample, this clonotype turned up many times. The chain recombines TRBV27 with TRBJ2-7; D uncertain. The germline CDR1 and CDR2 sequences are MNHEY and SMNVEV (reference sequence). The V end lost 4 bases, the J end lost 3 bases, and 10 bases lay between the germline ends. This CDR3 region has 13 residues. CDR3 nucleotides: TGTGCCAGCAGTTCCGGTTCACTCTACGAGCAGTACTTC. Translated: CASSSGSLYEQYF.

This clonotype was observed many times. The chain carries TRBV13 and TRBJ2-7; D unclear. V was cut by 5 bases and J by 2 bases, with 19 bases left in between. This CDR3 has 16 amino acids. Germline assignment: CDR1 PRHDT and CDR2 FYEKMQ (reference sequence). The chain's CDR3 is CASSPHGEQGTYEQYF. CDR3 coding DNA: TGTGCCAGCAGCCCCCATGGGGAACAAGGGACCTACGAGCAGTACTTC.

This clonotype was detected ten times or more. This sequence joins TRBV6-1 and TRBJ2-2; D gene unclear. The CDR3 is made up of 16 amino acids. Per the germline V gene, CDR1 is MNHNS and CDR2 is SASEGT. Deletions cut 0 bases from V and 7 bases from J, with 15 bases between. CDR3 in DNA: TGTGCCAGCAGTGAAGCCTTCGCCCGCGTTGGCGGGGAGCTGTTTTTT. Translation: CASSEAFARVGGELFF.